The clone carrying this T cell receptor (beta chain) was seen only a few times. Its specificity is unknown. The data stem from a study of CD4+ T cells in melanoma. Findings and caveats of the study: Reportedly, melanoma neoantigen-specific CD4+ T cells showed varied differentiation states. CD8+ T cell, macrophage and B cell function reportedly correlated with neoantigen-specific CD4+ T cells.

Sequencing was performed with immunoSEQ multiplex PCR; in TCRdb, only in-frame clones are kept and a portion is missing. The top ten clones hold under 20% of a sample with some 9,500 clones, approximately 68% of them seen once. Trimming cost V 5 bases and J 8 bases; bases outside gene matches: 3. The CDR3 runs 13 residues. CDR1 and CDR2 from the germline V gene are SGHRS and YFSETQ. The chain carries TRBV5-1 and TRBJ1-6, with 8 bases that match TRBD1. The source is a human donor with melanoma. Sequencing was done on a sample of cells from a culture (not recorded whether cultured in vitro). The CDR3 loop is CASRDRGYSPLHF. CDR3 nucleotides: TGCGCCAGCAGAGACAGGGGCTATTCACCCCTCCACTTT.